Below, one TCR beta chain is given with its context. The V gene's germline CDR1 is SGDLS and CDR2 YYNGEE. The CDR3 contains 22 residues. The V segment lost 3 bases and the J segment 5 bases; nucleotides outside the gene matches: 19. This sample stems from a study of cytomegalovirus exposure and HLA in healthy donors. PCR employed 60 Vbeta and 13 Jbeta primers. The protocol was immunoSEQ multiplex PCR, while the TCRdb copy is restricted to in-frame clones and leaves out a portion. The table shows about 100,000 clones, with 65% to 75% occurring only once. The clonotype was recovered from a woman between 40 and 55 years old in good health and CMV-seronegative. The chain links TRBV9 to TRBJ2-2, with 16 bases aligning to TRBD2. The specimen sequenced was PBMCs. In DNA form, the CDR3 reads TGTGCCAGCAGCGACCACTCGACCTTCGGGACTAGCGGGGGGGCGGGGACCGGGGAGCTGTTTTTT. Its protein product is CASSDHSTFGTSGGAGTGELFF.